This TCR beta chain emerged from a study of response to subunit inactivated influenza vaccine. The sample holds a few counts of this clonotype. Each CDR3 protein gets one entry after TCRdb re-called the RT-PCR reads with MiXCR. The sample has about 780,000 distinct CDR3 sequences, around a sixth seen once. This CDR3 has 17 residues. Trimming took off 6 bases at V and 0 bases at J, with 17 bases between the two ends. The source material was PBMCs from blood, sampled 5 days after vaccination. The chain carries TRBV12-3 or TRBV12-4 and TRBJ2-2, with D perhaps TRBD1 (5 bases). The receptor was isolated from a man aged 50-59 years who received an inactivated influenza vaccine. CDR3: CASSTYDRPANTGELFF. The CDR3 coding sequence is TGTGCCAGCAGCACCTACGACAGACCGGCGAACACCGGGGAGCTGTTTTTT.